Listed below are T cell receptor beta chains from one sample, sequenced in a study of CD8 T cells in Susac syndrome. TCRdb ran MiXCR on the immunoSEQ multiplex PCR reads and lists one entry per CDR3 protein. Of 55,000 to 75,000 distinct CDR3 sequences in the sample, approximately 93% were seen once. The sequenced sample consisted of CD4+ T cells from PBMCs. These receptors came from a human donor with Susac syndrome. Each CDR3 is given with its conserved first and last residue. The D gene is left open where the match is weak. Clone size is given for some rows only: seen once, a few or many times, or a class if the clone is expanded.

v_gene	d_gene	j_gene	abundance	CDR3aa	CDR3nt
TRBV12-3/TRBV12-4	TRBD2	TRBJ2-7	-	CASSLLAGDEQYF	TGTGCCAGCAGTTTACTAGCGGGGGACGAGCAGTACTTC
TRBV2	-	TRBJ2-1	-	CASTLSGLGGPPF	TGTGCCAGCACCTTATCTGGCCTAGGGGGGCCCCCCTTC
TRBV7-3	-	TRBJ2-7	-	CASSAWGHDRPIDEQYF	TGTGCCAGCAGCGCATGGGGTCACGACAGGCCGATCGACGAGCAGTACTTC
TRBV7-6	-	TRBJ2-1	-	CASSSGRGNNEQFF	TGTGCCAGCAGCTCCGGCAGGGGTAACAATGAGCAGTTCTTC
TRBV18	-	TRBJ2-1	-	CASSPPELGEQFF	TGTGCCAGCTCACCACCTGAGTTAGGTGAGCAGTTCTTC
TRBV20-1	-	TRBJ2-5	-	CSATSFNQETQYF	TGCAGTGCGACCTCGTTCAACCAAGAGACCCAGTACTTC
TRBV25-1	-	TRBJ1-4	few	CASSLGANEKLFF	TGTGCCAGCAGTCTAGGGGCTAATGAAAAACTGTTTTTT
TRBV28	TRBD2	TRBJ2-7	-	CASRANGGGSFEQYF	TGTGCCAGCAGGGCCAACGGCGGGGGGTCGTTCGAGCAGTACTTC
TRBV29-1	-	TRBJ2-5	-	CSVEKGGEETQYF	TGCAGCGTTGAAAAGGGGGGGGAAGAGACCCAGTACTTC
TRBV28	TRBD1	TRBJ1-5	-	CASGGTANQPQHF	TGTGCCAGCGGGGGGACAGCCAATCAGCCCCAGCATTTT
TRBV20-1	TRBD1	TRBJ2-1	-	CSARSYRGGSYNEQFF	TGCAGTGCTAGAAGCTACAGGGGCGGCTCCTACAATGAGCAGTTCTTC
TRBV19	-	TRBJ2-2	-	CASSIGRSHGIANTGELFF	TGTGCCAGTAGTATAGGGCGGAGCCATGGGATCGCGAACACCGGGGAGCTGTTTTTT
TRBV14	-	TRBJ1-5	once	CASSQAGGLNQPQHF	TGTGCCAGCAGCCAAGCTGGGGGCTTGAATCAGCCCCAGCATTTT
TRBV20-1	-	TRBJ2-3	-	CSARRGGLTDTQYF	TGCAGTGCTAGGCGAGGGGGGTTAACAGATACGCAGTATTTT
TRBV12-3/TRBV12-4	TRBD2	TRBJ2-1	-	CASSFGTSGSNEQFF	TGTGCCAGCAGTTTCGGAACTAGCGGATCCAATGAGCAGTTCTTC
TRBV9	-	TRBJ2-5	-	CASSGGALETQYF	TGTGCCAGCAGCGGGGGGGCCTTAGAGACCCAGTACTTC
TRBV7-9	TRBD2	TRBJ2-5	once	CASSLVTSGQETQYF	TGTGCCAGCAGCTTAGTCACTAGCGGGCAAGAGACCCAGTACTTC
TRBV7-9	TRBD1	TRBJ1-2	once	CASSQTGGDGYTF	TGTGCCAGCAGCCAAACAGGGGGAGATGGCTACACCTTC
TRBV3-1	-	TRBJ1-2	-	CASSQVSARGYGYTF	TGTGCCAGCAGCCAAGTTTCGGCCAGGGGCTATGGCTACACCTTC
TRBV4-3	-	TRBJ2-3	-	CASSQDRHTDTQYF	TGCGCCAGCAGCCAAGACAGGCACACAGATACGCAGTATTTT
TRBV10-3	-	TRBJ2-7	-	CAISENYEQYF	TGTGCCATCAGTGAAAACTACGAGCAGTACTTC
TRBV11-1	TRBD2	TRBJ2-5	once	CASSKTSGGETQYF	TGTGCCAGCAGCAAGACTAGCGGGGGAGAGACCCAGTACTTC
TRBV2	-	TRBJ1-5	once	CASSEQGRRQPQHF	TGTGCCAGCAGTGAACAGGGACGTCGGCAGCCCCAGCATTTT
TRBV7-3	-	TRBJ2-2	-	CASSTPGGNTGELFF	TGTGCCAGCAGCACTCCCGGGGGAAACACCGGGGAGCTGTTTTTT
TRBV4-3	-	TRBJ1-2	-	CASSQEQRNYGYTF	TGCGCCAGCAGCCAAGAGCAGCGAAACTATGGCTACACCTTC
TRBV28	TRBD1	TRBJ1-2	-	CASTFLRGRPYGYTF	TGTGCCAGCACTTTCCTCAGGGGGCGCCCCTATGGCTACACCTTC
TRBV6-2/TRBV6-3	-	TRBJ2-7	-	CASSYVQGLFPSYEQYF	TGTGCCAGCAGTTACGTCCAGGGATTGTTCCCCTCCTACGAGCAGTACTTC
TRBV27	-	TRBJ2-2	-	CASSPPDFWGTGELFF	TGTGCCAGCAGTCCGCCAGACTTCTGGGGCACCGGGGAGCTGTTTTTT
TRBV18	-	TRBJ2-3	-	CASSPLRSTDTQYF	TGTGCCAGCTCACCATTACGGAGCACAGATACGCAGTATTTT
TRBV5-4	-	TRBJ2-5	-	CASGPSGLGTQYF	TGTGCCAGCGGCCCTTCGGGGTTGGGGACCCAGTACTTC
TRBV24-1	-	TRBJ2-6	-	CASQGRSSGANVLTF	TGTGCCTCACAGGGGAGGTCCTCTGGGGCCAACGTCCTGACTTTC
TRBV5-1	TRBD1	TRBJ2-7	-	CASSRDRGIDEQYF	TGCGCCAGCAGCCGGGACAGGGGGATTGACGAGCAGTACTTC
TRBV5-4	TRBD1	TRBJ1-2	-	CASSLEVWGRGLSGYTF	TGTGCCAGCAGCTTGGAGGTTTGGGGCAGGGGGCTAAGTGGCTACACCTTC
TRBV5-1	-	TRBJ2-1	-	CASSLRQGDYNEQFF	TGCGCCAGCAGCTTGAGGCAGGGCGACTACAATGAGCAGTTCTTC
TRBV20-1	TRBD2	TRBJ2-5	once	CSAMASVEAGAQYF	TGCAGTGCTATGGCTAGCGTCGAGGCGGGGGCCCAGTACTTC
TRBV20-1	-	TRBJ1-5	once	CSAPEPNQPQHF	TGCAGTGCTCCCGAACCCAACCAGCCCCAGCATTTT
TRBV14	-	TRBJ1-6	-	CASSQETYNSPLHF	TGTGCCAGCAGCCAAGAGACGTATAATTCACCCCTCCACTTT
TRBV11-2	TRBD2	TRBJ2-7	-	CASSLQTSGYSYEQYF	TGTGCCAGCAGCTTACAGACTAGCGGATACTCCTACGAGCAGTACTTC
TRBV28	-	TRBJ1-5	once	CASSTLGLAYSNQPQHF	TGTGCCAGCAGCACCCTAGGGTTGGCCTATAGCAATCAGCCCCAGCATTTT
TRBV5-8	-	TRBJ2-4	-	CASSPPVRTLDIQYF	TGTGCCAGCAGCCCCCCGGTCCGCACGTTGGACATTCAGTACTTC
TRBV18	-	TRBJ2-6	-	CASSPSEGLGANVLTF	TGTGCCAGCTCCCCGAGTGAGGGGCTAGGGGCCAACGTCCTGACTTTC
TRBV6-2/TRBV6-3	-	TRBJ2-1	-	CASSPDFSSYNEQFF	TGTGCCAGCAGTCCAGATTTTAGCTCCTACAATGAGCAGTTCTTC
TRBV30	-	TRBJ2-7	-	CACPAQGSKNEQYF	TGTGCCTGTCCCGCCCAGGGGAGCAAGAACGAGCAGTACTTC
TRBV20-1	-	TRBJ1-1	-	CSARDPEGRATEAFF	TGCAGTGCTAGAGATCCGGAGGGCCGGGCCACTGAAGCTTTCTTT
TRBV12-3/TRBV12-4	TRBD1	TRBJ1-3	-	CASRRQGESSGNTIYF	TGTGCCAGCAGGCGACAGGGGGAGAGCTCTGGAAACACCATATATTTT
TRBV7-2	-	TRBJ1-5	-	CASSLSAGSNQPQHF	TGTGCCAGCAGCTTAAGTGCGGGTAGCAATCAGCCCCAGCATTTT
TRBV5-1	TRBD1	TRBJ1-3	-	CASSLLQGVTPSGNTIYF	TGCGCCAGCAGCTTACTGCAGGGGGTGACACCCTCTGGAAACACCATATATTTT
TRBV7-9	TRBD1	TRBJ1-1	-	CASSSRTGVTEAFF	TGTGCCAGCAGCTCGAGGACAGGGGTCACTGAAGCTTTCTTT
TRBV28	-	TRBJ1-1	once	CASSETGNTEAFF	TGTGCCAGCAGTGAAACCGGGAACACTGAAGCTTTCTTT
TRBV5-1	TRBD1	TRBJ2-2	-	CASSDTGGSGELFF	TGCGCCAGCAGCGACACAGGGGGCAGCGGGGAGCTGTTTTTT
TRBV7-2	-	TRBJ1-1	-	CASSFSTEAFF	TGTGCCAGCAGCTTTAGCACTGAAGCTTTCTTT
TRBV6-1	TRBD2	TRBJ2-5	-	CASTPGGLAGAQETQYF	TGTGCCAGCACTCCGGGAGGGCTAGCGGGGGCACAAGAGACCCAGTACTTC
TRBV20-1	TRBD1	TRBJ1-6	-	CSAGQGQVRNSPLHF	TGCAGTGCGGGACAGGGGCAGGTTCGGAATTCACCCCTCCACTTT
TRBV7-6	-	TRBJ1-2	-	CAITRAGGNGYTF	TGTGCCATTACAAGGGCGGGAGGAAATGGCTACACCTTC
TRBV6-2/TRBV6-3	-	TRBJ1-1	-	CAYRGQNTEAFF	TGTGCCTATAGGGGACAGAACACTGAAGCTTTCTTT